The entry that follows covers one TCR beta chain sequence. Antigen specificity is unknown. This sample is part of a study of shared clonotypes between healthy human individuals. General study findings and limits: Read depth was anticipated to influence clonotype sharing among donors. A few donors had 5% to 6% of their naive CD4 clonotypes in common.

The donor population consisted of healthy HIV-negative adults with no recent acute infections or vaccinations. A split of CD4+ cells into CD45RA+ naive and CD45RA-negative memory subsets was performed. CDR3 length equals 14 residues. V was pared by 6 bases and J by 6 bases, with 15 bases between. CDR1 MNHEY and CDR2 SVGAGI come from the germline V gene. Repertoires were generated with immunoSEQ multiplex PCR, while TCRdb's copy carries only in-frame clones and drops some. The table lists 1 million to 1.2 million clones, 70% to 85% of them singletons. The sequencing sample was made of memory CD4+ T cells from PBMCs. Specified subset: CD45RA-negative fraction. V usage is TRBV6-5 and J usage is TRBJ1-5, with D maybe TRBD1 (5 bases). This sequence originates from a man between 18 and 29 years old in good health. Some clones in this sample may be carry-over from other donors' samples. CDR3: CASRGGGGGQPQHF. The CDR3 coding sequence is TGTGCCAGCAGGGGCGGGGGGGGAGGTCAGCCCCAGCATTTT.